The TCR beta chain described here comes from a study of CD8 T cells in Susac syndrome. The authors reverse transcribed 0.5 to 1 ug RNA with random hexamers. An immunoSEQ multiplex PCR generated amplified TCR beta CDR3 products spanning 54 Vbeta and 13 Jbeta. TCRdb passed the immunoSEQ multiplex PCR reads through MiXCR, listing each CDR3 protein once. Here the sample spans around 170,000 distinct CDR3 sequences, approximately 95% being singletons. CD8+ and CD4+ T cells from blood underwent TCR beta sequencing. This CDR3 has 15 residues. Germline V gene lookup returns CDR1 MDHEN and CDR2 SYDVKM. V was trimmed by 4 bases and J by 1 base, leaving 13 bases between them.

The TCR originated in a human donor with Susac syndrome. Sequencing was performed on CD8+ T cells from PBMCs. V and J are TRBV28 and TRBJ1-1, with D uncertain. The CDR3 region is CASSWKLHWNTEAFF. The CDR3 nucleotides are TGTGCCAGCAGTTGGAAGTTACATTGGAACACTGAAGCTTTCTTT.